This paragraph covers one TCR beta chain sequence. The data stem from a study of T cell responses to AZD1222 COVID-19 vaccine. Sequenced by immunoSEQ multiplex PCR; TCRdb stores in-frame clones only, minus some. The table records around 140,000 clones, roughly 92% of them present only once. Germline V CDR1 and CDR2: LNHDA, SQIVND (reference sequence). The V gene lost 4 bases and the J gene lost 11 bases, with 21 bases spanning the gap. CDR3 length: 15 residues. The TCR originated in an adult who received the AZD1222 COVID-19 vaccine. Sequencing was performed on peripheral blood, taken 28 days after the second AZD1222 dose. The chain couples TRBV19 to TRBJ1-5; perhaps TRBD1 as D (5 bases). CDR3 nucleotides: TGTGCCAGTAGTAGCCCGGGACTTCTCCGTGGGTCCCAGCATTTT. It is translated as CASSSPGLLRGSQHF.